The 18 T cell receptor beta chains below were found in one sample sequenced in a study of beta chain features in type 1 diabetes. Sequenced material consisted of expressed TCRB transcripts (all of the isolated RNA was reverse transcribed). Repertoires were generated with immunoSEQ multiplex PCR, while TCRdb's copy carries only in-frame clones and drops some. The data hold 90,000 to 110,000 clones, with about two fifths observed a single time. The sample taken for sequencing was stem cell memory CD4+ T cells from blood. The receptors shown here come from a woman aged 18 to 35 in good health.

This chain connects TRBV5-1 to TRBJ2-7; D unresolved. Germline V lookup: CDR1 SGHRS, CDR2 YFSETQ. The CDR3 length is 15 residues. Trimming took off 4 bases at V and 3 bases at J, with 17 bases between the two ends. CDR3 sequence: CASSRGNTNFYEQYF. The CDR3 coding sequence is TGCGCCAGCAGCAGAGGTAATACAAACTTCTACGAGCAGTACTTC.

This CDR3 is CASSLKTGSTDTQYF. CDR3 nucleotide sequence: TGTGCCAGCAGCTTAAAGACAGGTAGCACAGATACGCAGTATTTT. This chain uses TRBV7-2 with TRBJ2-3; tentative D call: TRBD1 (6 bases). The CDR3 runs 15 residues. CDR1 and CDR2 (germline): SGHTA, FQGNSA. The V end lost 2 bases, the J end lost 0 bases, and 9 bases lay between the germline ends.

This clone was seen more than once but under ten times. The V gene is TRBV7-9, the J gene TRBJ2-7; 8 positions agree with TRBD2. The germline V gene encodes CDR1 SEHNR and CDR2 FQNEAQ (reference sequence). This CDR3 spans 13 amino acids. Trimming took 5 bases from V and 4 from J; bases not matched to a gene: 4. The CDR3 is CASSRLAPYEQYF. DNA of the CDR3: TGTGCCAGCAGCCGACTAGCGCCTTACGAGCAGTACTTC.

The genes are TRBV28 and TRBJ2-3; 9 positions agree with TRBD1. The CDR3 has 14 residues. Germline V CDR1 and CDR2: MDHEN, SYDVKM. The V and J ends lost 6 bases and 4 bases, in that order; junction bases with no gene match: 5. The CDR3 coding sequence is TGTGCCAGCAGATTTGGGACAGGGCCAGATACGCAGTATTTT. Residues: CASRFGTGPDTQYF.

The chain uses TRBV27 and TRBJ2-5; 9 nucleotides line up with TRBD2. The germline V gene has CDR1 MNHEY and CDR2 SMNVEV (reference sequence). The CDR3 sequence is 16 residues long. J was trimmed by 2 bases and V by 1 base; bases with no gene match: 5. The CDR3 is CASSLLGGREQETQYF. In nucleotides, the CDR3 is TGTGCCAGCAGTTTATTGGGCGGGAGGGAACAAGAGACCCAGTACTTC.

This clone was observed a few times. The V and J genes are TRBV25-1 and TRBJ2-7; a weak D match, TRBD2 (5 bases). The CDR3 has 13 residues. Germline lookup yields CDR1 MGHDK and CDR2 SYGVNS. Trimming stripped 4 bases from V and 3 bases from J, with 10 bases between. In nucleotides, the CDR3 is TGTGCCAGCAGTGCCGGGATAAGCTACGAGCAGTACTTC. This codes for CASSAGISYEQYF.

In this sample, this clone turned up a few times. The chain is built from TRBV11-2 and TRBJ2-5; tentatively, D is TRBD2 (6 bases). V dropped 1 base and J dropped 7 bases, with 22 bases sitting between them. The CDR3 runs to 17 residues. Germline-derived CDR1 and CDR2 are SGHAT and FQNNGV. The chain's CDR3 is CASSLGVWGDPPGTQYF. CDR3 DNA: TGTGCCAGCAGCTTAGGCGTATGGGGGGACCCCCCCGGGACCCAGTACTTC. Based on the CDR3 plus reference TRBV11-2 and TRBJ2-5, the full variable domain is EAGVAQSPRYKIIEKRQSVAFWCNPISGHATLYWYQQILGQGPKLLIQFQNNGVVDDSQLPKDRFSAERLKGVDSTLKIQPAKLEDSAVYLCASSLGVWGDPPGTQYFGPGTRLLVL.

The chain is built from TRBV25-1 and TRBJ2-5; D not certain. Germline CDR1 MGHDK, CDR2 SYGVNS. Deletions cut 5 bases from V and 0 bases from J, with 10 bases between. CDR3 size: 14 residues. CDR3 amino acids: CASSPQKYQETQYF. In DNA, the CDR3 is TGTGCCAGCAGTCCACAGAAGTACCAAGAGACCCAGTACTTC.

This clone was detected only a few times. The J gene is TRBJ2-2, the V gene TRBV11-2; no clear D gene. Germline lookup yields CDR1 SGHAT and CDR2 FQNNGV. V lost 1 base to trimming and J lost 7 bases, with 7 bases between them. CDR3 length: 13 residues. The CDR3 nucleotides are TGTGCCAGCAGCTTAGCCCTAGGCGGGGAGCTGTTTTTT. Its protein is CASSLALGGELFF.

This clone was picked up one time. This rearrangement joins TRBV5-1 to TRBJ1-5; D unclear. Germline V lookup: CDR1 SGHRS, CDR2 YFSETQ. Trimming took off 1 base at V and 3 bases at J, with 5 bases between the two ends. The CDR3 runs 13 residues. CDR3 sequence: CASSLLPNQPQHF. The CDR3 bases are TGCGCCAGCAGCTTGCTTCCCAATCAGCCCCAGCATTTT. Combining the CDR3 with reference TRBV5-1 and TRBJ1-5 gives the whole variable domain KAGVTQTPRYLIKTRGQQVTLSCSPISGHRSVSWYQQTPGQGLQFLFEYFSETQRNKGNFPGRFSGRQFSNSRSEMNVSTLELGDSALYLCASSLLPNQPQHFGDGTRLSIL.

Written as DNA, the CDR3 is TGCGCCAGCAGCCCCGGGACTACGAACACCGGGGAGCTGTTTTTT. Protein product: CASSPGTTNTGELFF. This chain connects TRBV5-1 to TRBJ2-2; TRBD2 aligns across 7 bases. The CDR3 has 15 amino acids. With V trimmed by 4 bases and J by 0 bases, 3 bases remained unmatched. Germline CDR1 SGHRS, CDR2 YFSETQ. The entire variable domain, with the rest obtained from reference TRBV5-1 and TRBJ2-2, is as follows: KAGVTQTPRYLIKTRGQQVTLSCSPISGHRSVSWYQQTPGQGLQFLFEYFSETQRNKGNFPGRFSGRQFSNSRSEMNVSTLELGDSALYLCASSPGTTNTGELFFGEGSRLTVL.

In its sample, this clone was seen once. The rearrangement links TRBV20-1 to TRBJ2-7; 7 nucleotides line up with TRBD2. Germline V gene data show CDR1 as DFQATT and CDR2 as SNEGSKA (reference sequence). Trimming took 6 bases from V and 9 from J; bases not matched to a gene: 5. This CDR3 comprises 10 residues. This CDR3 reads CSAFSGPQYF. For the CDR3, the DNA is TGCAGTGCCTTTAGCGGGCCGCAGTACTTC.

This clone was counted only a few times. The genes are TRBV5-1 and TRBJ2-1; D not certain. V dropped 3 bases and J dropped 0 bases, with 10 bases sitting between them. CDR3 length equals 15 residues. CDR1 and CDR2 from the germline V gene are SGHRS and YFSETQ. This CDR3 reads CASSSDTHSYNEQFF. Here the CDR3 DNA reads TGCGCCAGCAGCTCCGACACCCACTCCTACAATGAGCAGTTCTTC.

V is TRBV5-6 and J is TRBJ2-3; no clear D gene. This CDR3 region has 13 residues. The V and J ends lost 4 bases and 2 bases respectively, with 8 bases between them. Germline V gene data show CDR1 as SGHDT and CDR2 as YYEEEE. The CDR3 DNA sequence: TGTGCCAGCAGCCTCGGGTCCACAGATACGCAGTATTTT. Its translation is CASSLGSTDTQYF.

This sequence joins TRBV6-1 and TRBJ2-2; TRBD2 matches at 7 bases. CDR1 MNHNS and CDR2 SASEGT come from the germline V gene. Unmatched junction bases numbered 3, after V lost 2 bases and J lost 6 bases. This CDR3 spans 14 amino acids. The CDR3 loop reads CASSERLAPGELFF. CDR3 nucleotides: TGTGCCAGCAGTGAACGACTAGCTCCCGGGGAGCTGTTTTTT.

The chain combines TRBV28 with TRBJ2-1; possible D gene TRBD2, 6 bases. The CDR3 spans 15 residues. Germline lookup yields CDR1 MDHEN and CDR2 SYDVKM. Trimming stripped 7 bases from V and 4 bases from J, with 17 bases between. CDR3: CASISAGPRYNEQFF. CDR3 nucleotide sequence: TGTGCCAGCATATCTGCGGGACCCAGGTACAATGAGCAGTTCTTC. Combining the CDR3 with reference TRBV28 and TRBJ2-1 gives the whole variable domain DVKVTQSSRYLVKRTGEKVFLECVQDMDHENMFWYRQDPGLGLRLIYFSYDVKMKEKGDIPEGYSVSREKKERFSLILESASTNQTSMYLCASISAGPRYNEQFFGPGTRLTVL.

The V call is TRBV6-1, the J call TRBJ1-2; 8 bases agree with TRBD1. Germline V CDR1 and CDR2: MNHNS, SASEGT. V was clipped by 6 bases and J by 7 bases; unmatched bases: 7. The CDR3 is 13 amino acids. The chain's CDR3 is CASSLGQGRGYTF. The CDR3 DNA reads TGTGCCAGCAGCCTCGGACAGGGTCGTGGCTACACCTTC.

This chain joins TRBV29-1 and TRBJ1-1; no clear D. The CDR3 loop spans 13 amino acids. Germline loops: CDR1 SQVTM, CDR2 ANQGSEA. V shed 1 base and J shed 1 base, with 7 bases lying between them. The CDR3 region is CSVEVRSNTEAFF. The CDR3, as DNA: TGCAGCGTTGAAGTCAGATCGAACACTGAAGCTTTCTTT. Filled out from reference TRBV29-1 and TRBJ1-1, the complete variable domain reads SAVISQKPSRDICQRGTSLTIQCQVDSQVTMMFWYRQQPGQSLTLIATANQGSEATYESGFVIDKFPISRPNLTFSTLTVSNMSPEDSSIYLCSVEVRSNTEAFFGQGTRLTVV.